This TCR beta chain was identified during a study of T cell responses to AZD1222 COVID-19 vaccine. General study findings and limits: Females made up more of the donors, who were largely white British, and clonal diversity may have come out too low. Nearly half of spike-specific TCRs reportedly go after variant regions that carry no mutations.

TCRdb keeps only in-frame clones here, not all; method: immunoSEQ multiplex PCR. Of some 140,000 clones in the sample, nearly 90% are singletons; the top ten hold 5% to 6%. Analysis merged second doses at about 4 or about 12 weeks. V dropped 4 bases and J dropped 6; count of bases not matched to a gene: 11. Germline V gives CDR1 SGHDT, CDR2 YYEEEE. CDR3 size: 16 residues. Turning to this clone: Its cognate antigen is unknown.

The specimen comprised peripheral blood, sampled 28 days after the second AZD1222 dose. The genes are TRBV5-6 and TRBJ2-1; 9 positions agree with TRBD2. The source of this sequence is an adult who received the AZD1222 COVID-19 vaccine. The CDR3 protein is CASSLGTSNTFNEQFF. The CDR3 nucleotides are TGTGCCAGCAGCCTGGGGACTAGCAATACTTTCAATGAGCAGTTCTTC.